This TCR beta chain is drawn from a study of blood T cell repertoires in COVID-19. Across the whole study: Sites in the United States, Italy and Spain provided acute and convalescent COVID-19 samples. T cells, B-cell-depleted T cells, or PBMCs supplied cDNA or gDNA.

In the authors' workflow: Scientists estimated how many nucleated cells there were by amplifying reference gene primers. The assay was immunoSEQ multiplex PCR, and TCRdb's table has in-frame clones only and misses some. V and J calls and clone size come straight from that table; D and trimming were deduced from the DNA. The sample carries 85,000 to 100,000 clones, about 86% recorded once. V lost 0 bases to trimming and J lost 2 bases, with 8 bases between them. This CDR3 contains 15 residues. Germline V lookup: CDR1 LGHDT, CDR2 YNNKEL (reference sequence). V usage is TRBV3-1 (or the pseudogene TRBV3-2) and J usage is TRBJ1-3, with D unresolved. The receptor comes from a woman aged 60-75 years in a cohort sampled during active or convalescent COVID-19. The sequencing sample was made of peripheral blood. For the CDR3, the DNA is TGTGCCAGCAGCCAAGATCCTACAGCTGGAAACACCATATATTTT. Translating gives CASSQDPTAGNTIYF.